The 24 T cell receptor beta chains below come from one sample, sequenced in a study of blood T cell repertoires in COVID-19. Sequenced by immunoSEQ multiplex PCR; TCRdb stores in-frame clones only, minus some. The table lists about 71,000 clones, 82% of them singletons. The sequenced sample was peripheral blood. All receptors come from a woman aged 80 or over with acute or convalescent COVID-19.

The chain employs TRBV6-5 and TRBJ2-1, with TRBD2 matching over 10 bases. Trimming removed 4 bases from V and 6 bases from J; junction bases left unmatched: 3. The CDR3 length is 14 residues. From germline, CDR1 is MNHEY and CDR2 SVGAGI. CDR3 coding DNA: TGTGCCAGCAGTTCGGGACTAGCGAGCAATGAGCAGTTCTTC. Its translation: CASSSGLASNEQFF.

The V call is TRBV3-1 (or the pseudogene TRBV3-2), the J call TRBJ2-2; 7 bases match TRBD1. The CDR3 has 14 residues. V shed 7 bases and J 3 bases; nucleotides not matched to a gene: 5. Germline CDR1 and CDR2: LGHDT and YNNKEL (reference sequence). This chain's CDR3 is CASTTGTDTGELFF. The DNA for the CDR3 is TGTGCCAGCACAACCGGGACAGACACCGGGGAGCTGTTTTTT.

The genes are TRBV18 and TRBJ2-7; 8 bases are a match to TRBD2. With V trimmed by 1 base and J by 0 bases, 5 bases remained unmatched. CDR1 and CDR2 from the germline V gene are KGHSH and LQKENI. The CDR3 is 16 amino acids. CDR3 region: CASSPLSGSHSYEQYF. The CDR3 DNA sequence: TGTGCCAGCTCACCACTAAGCGGGAGCCACTCCTACGAGCAGTACTTC.

The V and J genes are TRBV5-1 and TRBJ2-1; D is perhaps TRBD2 (5 bases). CDR3 length: 13 residues. Germline CDR1 SGHRS, CDR2 YFSETQ. V was shortened by 3 bases and J by 3 bases, with 7 bases between the two germline ends. In DNA, the CDR3 is TGCGCCAGCAGCTGGGGAGTCTACAATGAGCAGTTCTTC. Translation gives CASSWGVYNEQFF.

V usage is TRBV6-5 and J usage is TRBJ1-5; 8 bases match TRBD1. There are 15 residues in the CDR3. The germline V gene has CDR1 MNHEY and CDR2 SVGAGI. Trimming at V came to 6 bases and at J to 5 bases, leaving 9 bases not matched to a gene. In nucleotides, the CDR3 is TGTGCCAGCAGGGTGCTGGACAGGGAGGATCAGCCCCAGCATTTT. This gives the protein CASRVLDREDQPQHF.

This clone was seen a single time. The rearrangement links TRBV5-6 to TRBJ2-7; a weak D match, TRBD1 (5 bases). Germline values: CDR1 SGHDT, CDR2 YYEEEE. There are 15 residues in the CDR3. V shed 0 bases and J shed 0 bases, with 10 bases lying between them. The CDR3 sequence is CASSLARVLSYEQYF. CDR3 coding DNA: TGTGCCAGCAGCTTGGCCAGGGTCCTCTCCTACGAGCAGTACTTC.

The chain links TRBV6-6 to TRBJ2-5; no definite D call. With 2 bases removed from V and 2 bases from J, the gap between germline ends came to 12 bases. CDR1 MNHNY and CDR2 SVGAGI come from the germline V gene (reference sequence). The CDR3 is 15 residues long. The CDR3 DNA is TGTGCCAGCAGTTACGATCCCGGTAGTCAAGAGACCCAGTACTTC. Amino acid sequence: CASSYDPGSQETQYF.

The chain recombines TRBV5-1 with TRBJ1-2; the D gene is possibly TRBD1 (5 bases). The CDR3 is 15 amino acids. CDR1 and CDR2 (germline): SGHRS, YFSETQ. The V end lost 6 bases, the J end lost 5 bases, and 20 bases lay between the germline ends. The CDR3 loop is CASTFTATADYGYTF. The CDR3 region has the DNA TGCGCCAGCACCTTTACCGCGACAGCAGATTATGGCTACACCTTC.

V gene TRBV29-1 combines with J gene TRBJ2-7; D remains unclear. V lost 4 bases and J lost 6, with 13 bases in between. Germline V gene lookup returns CDR1 SQVTM and CDR2 ANQGSEA. The CDR3 sequence is 12 residues long. CDR3: CSVARSRIEQYF. The DNA for the CDR3 is TGCAGCGTTGCACGTTCGAGAATCGAGCAGTACTTC.

J is TRBJ2-1 and V is TRBV19; 7 bases agree with TRBD2. Germline-derived CDR1 and CDR2 are LNHDA and SQIVND (reference sequence). With 4 bases clipped from V and 2 bases from J, the junction kept 2 bases outside the gene matches. The CDR3 covers 14 residues. DNA for the CDR3: TGTGCCAGTAGTACCCGGGGGGCCTACAATGAGCAGTTCTTC. This codes for CASSTRGAYNEQFF. The whole variable domain, filled in from reference TRBV19 and TRBJ2-1, reads DGGITQSPKYLFRKEGQNVTLSCEQNLNHDAMYWYRQDPGQGLRLIYYSQIVNDFQKGDIAEGYSVSREKKESFPLTVTSAQKNPTAFYLCASSTRGAYNEQFFGPGTRLTVL.

In this sample, this clone turned up once. The chain carries TRBV5-5 and TRBJ2-1; 7 nucleotides line up with TRBD2. Losses at the gene ends were 0 bases for V and 0 bases for J; bases not matched to a gene: 6. CDR3 length equals 17 residues. CDR1 SGHKS and CDR2 YYEKEE come from the germline V gene (reference sequence). CDR3 amino acids: CASSLGEGHPSYNEQFF. Written as DNA, the CDR3 is TGTGCCAGCAGCTTGGGGGAGGGCCATCCCTCCTACAATGAGCAGTTCTTC.

The rearrangement uses TRBV29-1 and TRBJ1-2, with 7 nucleotides matching TRBD1. Germline V lookup: CDR1 SQVTM, CDR2 ANQGSEA. This CDR3 has 17 residues. The V and J ends lost 2 bases and 0 bases, in that order; junction bases with no gene match: 12. The CDR3 protein is CSVERVAGGKANYGYTF. The CDR3 bases are TGCAGCGTTGAACGGGTGGCAGGGGGGAAGGCTAACTATGGCTACACCTTC.

This clone was seen only a few times. The gene calls are TRBV7-6 and TRBJ2-7; TRBD1 might be the D (6 bases). Trimming stripped 4 bases from V and 1 base from J, with 17 bases between. The CDR3 runs to 16 residues. Germline V gene data show CDR1 as SGHVS and CDR2 as FNYEAQ. CDR3 nucleotides: TGTGCCAGCAGCTCCCTAAGGGGGAACCGGTCCTACGAGCAGTACTTC. It codes for CASSSLRGNRSYEQYF. The full variable domain, rest sourced from reference TRBV7-6 and TRBJ2-7, is GAGVSQSPRYKVTKRGQDVALRCDPISGHVSLYWYRQALGQGPEFLTYFNYEAQQDKSGLPNDRFSAERPEGSISTLTIQRTEQRDSAMYRCASSSLRGNRSYEQYFGPGTRLTVT.

This clone was seen a handful of times. CDR3 sequence: CASSLGGRNGYTF. Written as DNA, the CDR3 is TGTGCCAGCAGTTTAGGCGGTAGGAATGGCTACACCTTC. V is TRBV12-3 or TRBV12-4 and J is TRBJ1-2; D is undetermined. This CDR3 spans 13 amino acids. Trimming removed 1 base at V and 6 bases at J, with 9 bases between.

The chain links TRBV7-7 to TRBJ2-5; D uncertain. CDR3 size: 14 residues. The germline CDR1 and CDR2 sequences are SSHAT and FNYEAQ (reference sequence). With 2 bases removed from V and 2 bases from J, the gap between germline ends came to 9 bases. DNA of the CDR3: TGTGCCAGCAGCTTAAGAGGCAGACAAGAGACCCAGTACTTC. Translation gives CASSLRGRQETQYF.

This clone was recorded a few times. The J gene is TRBJ2-3, the V gene TRBV3-1 (or the pseudogene TRBV3-2); 7 positions match TRBD1. The CDR3 is 16 residues long. V gave up 4 bases and J gave up 1 base; unmatched junction bases: 8. The germline CDR1 and CDR2 sequences are LGHDT and YNNKEL (reference sequence). As DNA, the CDR3 is TGTGCCAGCAGCCTATCACTAGGGGGCGGCACAGATACGCAGTATTTT. It codes for CASSLSLGGGTDTQYF.

This chain connects TRBV11-2 to TRBJ1-4; perhaps TRBD1 as D (5 bases). The CDR3 has 16 amino acids. CDR1 is SGHAT, CDR2 FQNNGV, per germline. Trimming shortened V by 5 bases and J by 7 bases, and 20 bases separated the two germline ends. CDR3 residues: CASSHVLGGEGEKLFF. As DNA, the CDR3 is TGTGCCAGCAGCCATGTCCTAGGAGGGGAGGGTGAAAAACTGTTTTTT.

CDR3 sequence reads: CASKTGQLLNTEAFF. The CDR3 DNA sequence: TGTGCCAGCAAGACGGGACAGCTCTTGAACACTGAAGCTTTCTTT. The rearrangement joins TRBV27 to TRBJ1-1; 7 nucleotides align to TRBD1. CDR3 length: 15 amino acids. Germline loops: CDR1 MNHEY, CDR2 SMNVEV (reference sequence). The ends lost 7 bases at V and 0 bases at J; junction bases unmatched: 8.

V and J are TRBV5-1 and TRBJ2-5; 14 bases map to TRBD2. In germline, CDR1 is SGHRS, CDR2 YFSETQ. V dropped 0 bases and J dropped 4; count of bases not matched to a gene: 5. The CDR3 is 17 residues long. The CDR3 protein is CASSLAGTSGSTETQYF. The CDR3 DNA reads as TGCGCCAGCAGCTTGGCCGGGACTAGCGGGAGTACAGAGACCCAGTACTTC. Using reference TRBV5-1 and TRBJ2-5 for the parts outside the CDR3, the full variable domain is KAGVTQTPRYLIKTRGQQVTLSCSPISGHRSVSWYQQTPGQGLQFLFEYFSETQRNKGNFPGRFSGRQFSNSRSEMNVSTLELGDSALYLCASSLAGTSGSTETQYFGPGTRLLVL.

This chain joins TRBV18 and TRBJ2-1; D possibly corresponds to TRBD2 (5 bases). The germline CDR1 and CDR2 sequences are KGHSH and LQKENI. V was trimmed by 0 bases and J by 4 bases, leaving 10 bases between them. The CDR3 runs 15 residues. The CDR3 nucleotides read TGTGCCAGCTCACCACCGGGAGTTAAATACAATGAGCAGTTCTTC. Amino acids: CASSPPGVKYNEQFF.

The V and J genes are TRBV5-1 and TRBJ1-2, with D unresolved. CDR3 length equals 14 residues. Germline CDR1 reads SGHRS; CDR2 reads YFSETQ. Trimming stripped 6 bases from V and 4 bases from J, with 16 bases between. This chain's CDR3 is CASTPTPRSYGYTF. For the CDR3, the DNA is TGCGCCAGCACTCCGACACCTCGCTCCTATGGCTACACCTTC.

Of note for this clone: Other DNA sequences from this sample encode an identical CDR3 as well. This chain joins TRBV29-1 and TRBJ2-1; 11 bases align to TRBD2. Trimming took 7 bases from V and 0 from J; bases not matched to a gene: 5. CDR3 length: 15 residues. Germline CDR1 is SQVTM and CDR2 is ANQGSEA. The CDR3 is CSGGLAGGSYNEQFF. DNA for the CDR3: TGCAGCGGGGGTCTAGCGGGGGGCTCCTACAATGAGCAGTTCTTC.

The chain combines TRBV2 with TRBJ2-1, with 7 bases matching TRBD2. V shed 0 bases, J shed 9 bases, and the junction held 5 bases outside the gene matches. From germline, CDR1 is SNHLY and CDR2 FYNNEI. This CDR3 is 14 amino acids long. The CDR3 region has the DNA TGTGCCAGCAGTGAAGCGCGGACTAGTGGTGAGCAGTTCTTC. This sequence encodes CASSEARTSGEQFF.

The V call is TRBV2, the J call TRBJ2-7, with TRBD1 matching 10 bases. The V and J ends lost 4 bases and 4 bases, in that order; junction bases with no gene match: 1. The germline CDR1 and CDR2 sequences are SNHLY and FYNNEI. This CDR3 spans 13 amino acids. CDR3 loop: CASSGDRGYEQYF. In DNA, the CDR3 is TGTGCCAGCAGTGGGGACAGGGGATACGAGCAGTACTTC.